What follows is one T cell receptor (beta chain) and its context. Its antigen has not been determined. It has no much larger one-base neighbor in the sample; base qualities were not kept. This record belongs to a study of T-cell reconstitution after alpha-beta-depleted transplantation in children (dated by TCRdb to 2016 to 2017). About the investigation overall: T-cell immune reconstitution after TCRalphabeta/CD19-depleted allogeneic hematopoietic cell transplantation in children was quantitatively tracked in the study by means of TCR repertoire profiling.

Library generation was performed with PCR. The sequencer was an Illumina HiSeq 2500. TCR library preparation used molecular barcoding, with unique molecular identifiers applied to normalize quantification of the TCRbeta repertoire. TCRdb handled the public reads itself, with Q25 trimming in fastp and clone calling in MiXCR, and kept productive beta chains. Every entry covers one CDR3 protein and lists the most common genes and DNA from its rows. Present in this sample are some 400,000 distinct CDR3 sequences, roughly 20% of which were seen just once. Over 3.5% of the sample is held by the ten biggest clonotypes. CDR1 is given as DFQATT and CDR2 as SNEGSKA, both from the germline V gene (reference sequence). From V the trimming removes 0 bases and from J it removes 3 bases, while the gene matches leave 14 bases of the junction unaccounted for. Taken from cysteine to phenylalanine, the CDR3 has 19 residues. Just the 57-base CDR3 DNA is kept, in frame starting at base 1.

The sequenced sample was PBMCs from the stem cell graft donor, obtained from the stem cell graft. The sequence is built from TRBV20-1 and TRBJ2-3; TRBD2 matches 11 bases in the middle. This clonotype was obtained from a human donor who donated a stem cell graft to a child with acute myeloid leukemia. The CDR3 protein is CSARDYLAGGPRSTDTQYF. DNA sequence: TGCAGTGCTAGAGATTACTTAGCGGGAGGGCCTCGGTCGACAGATACGCAGTATTTT.